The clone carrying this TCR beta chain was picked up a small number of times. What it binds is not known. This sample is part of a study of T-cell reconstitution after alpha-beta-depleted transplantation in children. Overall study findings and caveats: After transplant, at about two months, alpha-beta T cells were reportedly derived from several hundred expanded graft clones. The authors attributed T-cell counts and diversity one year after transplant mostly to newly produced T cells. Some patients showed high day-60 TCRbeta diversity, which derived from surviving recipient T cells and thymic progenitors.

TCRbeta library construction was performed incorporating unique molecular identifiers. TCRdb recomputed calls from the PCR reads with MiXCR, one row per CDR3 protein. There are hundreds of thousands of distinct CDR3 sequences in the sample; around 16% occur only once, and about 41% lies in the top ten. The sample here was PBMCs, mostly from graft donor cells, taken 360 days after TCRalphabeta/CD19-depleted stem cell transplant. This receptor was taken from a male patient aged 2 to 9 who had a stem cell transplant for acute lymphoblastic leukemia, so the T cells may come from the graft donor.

CDR3 loop: CASSPLSGSGNEQFF. CDR3 coding DNA: TGTGCCAGCTCACCGCTATCGGGGTCGGGGAATGAGCAGTTCTTC. V is TRBV18 and J is TRBJ2-1; D might be TRBD2 (5 bases). Germline assignment: CDR1 KGHSH and CDR2 LQKENI. The CDR3 has 15 residues. Trimming removed 3 bases at V and 7 bases at J, with 16 bases between. The full variable domain, completed using reference TRBV18 and TRBJ2-1, is NAGVMQNPRHLVRRRGQEARLRCSPMKGHSHVYWYRQLPEEGLKFMVYLQKENIIDESGMPKERFSAEFPKEGPSILRIQQVVRGDSAAYFCASSPLSGSGNEQFFGPGTRLTVL.